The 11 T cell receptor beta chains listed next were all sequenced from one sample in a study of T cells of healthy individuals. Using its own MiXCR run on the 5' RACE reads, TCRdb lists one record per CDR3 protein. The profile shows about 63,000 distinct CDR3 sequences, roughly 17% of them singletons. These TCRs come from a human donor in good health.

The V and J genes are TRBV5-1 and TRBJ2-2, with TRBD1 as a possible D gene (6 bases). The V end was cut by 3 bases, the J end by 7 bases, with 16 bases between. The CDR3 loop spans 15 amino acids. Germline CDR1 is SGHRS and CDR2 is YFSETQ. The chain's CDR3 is CASSSGTLSGGELFF. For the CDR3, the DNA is TGCGCCAGCAGCTCCGGGACACTATCTGGCGGGGAGCTGTTTTTT.

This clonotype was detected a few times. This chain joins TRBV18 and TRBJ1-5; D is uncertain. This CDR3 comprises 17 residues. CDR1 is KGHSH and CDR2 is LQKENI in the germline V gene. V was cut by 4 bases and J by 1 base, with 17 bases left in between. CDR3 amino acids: CASSRARHLGSNQPQHF. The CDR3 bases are TGTGCCAGCTCACGGGCACGTCACCTAGGGAGCAATCAGCCCCAGCATTTT. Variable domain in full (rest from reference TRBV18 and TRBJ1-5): NAGVMQNPRHLVRRRGQEARLRCSPMKGHSHVYWYRQLPEEGLKFMVYLQKENIIDESGMPKERFSAEFPKEGPSILRIQQVVRGDSAAYFCASSRARHLGSNQPQHFGDGTRLSIL.

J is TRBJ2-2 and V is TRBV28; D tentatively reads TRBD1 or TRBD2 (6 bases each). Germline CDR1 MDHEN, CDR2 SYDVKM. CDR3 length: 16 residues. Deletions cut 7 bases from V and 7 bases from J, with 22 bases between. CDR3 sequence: CASIGEVAGEDGELFF. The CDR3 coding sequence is TGTGCCAGCATTGGAGAGGTGGCAGGGGAGGACGGGGAGCTGTTTTTT.

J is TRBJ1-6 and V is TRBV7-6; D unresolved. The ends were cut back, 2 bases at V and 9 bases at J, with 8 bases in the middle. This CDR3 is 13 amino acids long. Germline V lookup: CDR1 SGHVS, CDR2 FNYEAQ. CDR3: CASSLSAGSPLHF. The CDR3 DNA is TGTGCCAGCAGCTTATCGGCGGGTTCACCCCTCCACTTT.

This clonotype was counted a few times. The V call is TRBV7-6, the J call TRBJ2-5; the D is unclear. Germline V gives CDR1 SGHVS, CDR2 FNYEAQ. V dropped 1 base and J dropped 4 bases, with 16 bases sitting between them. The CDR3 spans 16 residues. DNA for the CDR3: TGTGCCAGCAGCTTAGAAATTATAGGCCCCCGAGAGACCCAGTACTTC. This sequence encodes CASSLEIIGPRETQYF.

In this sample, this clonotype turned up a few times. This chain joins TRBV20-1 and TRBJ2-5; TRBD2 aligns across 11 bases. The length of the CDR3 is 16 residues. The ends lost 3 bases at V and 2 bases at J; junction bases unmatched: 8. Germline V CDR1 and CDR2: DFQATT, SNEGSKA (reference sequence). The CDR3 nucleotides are TGCAGTGCTAGTTCTAGCGGGGGGACTACACAAGAGACCCAGTACTTC. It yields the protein CSASSSGGTTQETQYF.

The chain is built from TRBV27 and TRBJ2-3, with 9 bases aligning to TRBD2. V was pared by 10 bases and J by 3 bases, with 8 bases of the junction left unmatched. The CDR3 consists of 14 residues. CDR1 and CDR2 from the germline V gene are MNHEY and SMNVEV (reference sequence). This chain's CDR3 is CATSLAGETDTQYF. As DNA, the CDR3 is TGTGCCACTTCCTTAGCGGGGGAGACAGATACGCAGTATTTT.

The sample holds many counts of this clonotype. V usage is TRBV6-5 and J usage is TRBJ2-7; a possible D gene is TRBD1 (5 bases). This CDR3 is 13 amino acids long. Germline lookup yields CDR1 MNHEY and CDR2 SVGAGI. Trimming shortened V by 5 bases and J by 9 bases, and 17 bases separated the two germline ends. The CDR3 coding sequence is TGTGCCAGCAGTCTCCTCTTGGACAACAGGCAGTACTTC. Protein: CASSLLLDNRQYF.

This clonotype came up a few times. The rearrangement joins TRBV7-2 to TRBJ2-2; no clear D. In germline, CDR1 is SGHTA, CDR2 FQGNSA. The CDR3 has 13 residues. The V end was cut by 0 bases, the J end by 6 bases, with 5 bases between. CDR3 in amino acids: CASSLAGSGELFF. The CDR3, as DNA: TGTGCCAGCAGCTTAGCGGGGTCCGGGGAGCTGTTTTTT.

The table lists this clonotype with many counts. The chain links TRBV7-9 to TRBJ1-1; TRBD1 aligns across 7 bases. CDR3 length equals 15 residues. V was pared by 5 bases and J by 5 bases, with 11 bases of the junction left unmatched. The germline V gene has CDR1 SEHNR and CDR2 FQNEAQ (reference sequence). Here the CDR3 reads CASSAKNRGGTEAFF. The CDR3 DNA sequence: TGTGCCAGCAGCGCCAAGAACAGGGGCGGAACTGAAGCTTTCTTT.

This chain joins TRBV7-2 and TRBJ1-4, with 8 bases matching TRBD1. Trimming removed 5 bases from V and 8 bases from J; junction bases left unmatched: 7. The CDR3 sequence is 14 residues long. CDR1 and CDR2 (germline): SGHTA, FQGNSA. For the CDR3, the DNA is TGTGCCAGCAGCCCGACAGGGGTGAGCGAAAAACTGTTTTTT. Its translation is CASSPTGVSEKLFF.